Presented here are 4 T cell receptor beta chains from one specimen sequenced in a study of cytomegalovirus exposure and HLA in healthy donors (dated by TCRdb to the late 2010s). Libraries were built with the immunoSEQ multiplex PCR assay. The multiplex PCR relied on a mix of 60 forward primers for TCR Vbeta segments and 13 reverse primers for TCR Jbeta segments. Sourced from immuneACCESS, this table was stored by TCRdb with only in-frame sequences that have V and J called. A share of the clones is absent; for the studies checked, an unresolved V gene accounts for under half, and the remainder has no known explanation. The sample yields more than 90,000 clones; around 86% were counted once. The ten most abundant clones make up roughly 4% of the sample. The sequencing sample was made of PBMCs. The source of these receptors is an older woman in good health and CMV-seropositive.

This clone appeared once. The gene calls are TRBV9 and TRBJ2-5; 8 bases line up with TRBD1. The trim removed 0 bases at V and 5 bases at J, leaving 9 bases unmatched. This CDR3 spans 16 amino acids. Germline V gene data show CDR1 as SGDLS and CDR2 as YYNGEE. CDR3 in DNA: TGTGCCAGCAGCGTAGCGCCAGGGGGCGAAAGGGAGACCCAGTACTTC. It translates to CASSVAPGGERETQYF.

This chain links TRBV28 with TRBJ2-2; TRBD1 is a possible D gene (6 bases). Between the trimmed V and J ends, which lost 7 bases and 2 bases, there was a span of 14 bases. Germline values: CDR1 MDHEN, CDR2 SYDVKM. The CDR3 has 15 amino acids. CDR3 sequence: CASISGAVNTGELFF. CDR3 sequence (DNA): TGTGCCAGCATCTCAGGGGCGGTCAACACCGGGGAGCTGTTTTTT.

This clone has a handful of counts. The CDR3 DNA sequence: TGTGCCAGCAGCCTCGGGACAGTAAATCAGCCCCAGCATTTT. This translates into CASSLGTVNQPQHF. This rearrangement joins TRBV5-6 to TRBJ1-5, with TRBD1 matching over 7 bases. Germline-derived CDR1 and CDR2 are SGHDT and YYEEEE. J lost 4 bases, V lost 4 bases, and 5 bases had no gene match. The CDR3 loop spans 14 amino acids.

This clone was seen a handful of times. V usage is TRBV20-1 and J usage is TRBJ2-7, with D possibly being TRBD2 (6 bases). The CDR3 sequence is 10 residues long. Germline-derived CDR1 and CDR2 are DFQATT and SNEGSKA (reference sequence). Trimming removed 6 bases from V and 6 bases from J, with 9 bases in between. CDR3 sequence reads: CSAPRGEQYF. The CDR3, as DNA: TGCAGTGCCCCGCGGGGCGAGCAGTACTTC.